The clone carrying this T cell receptor beta chain was observed a handful of times. Its antigen remains unknown. The data were obtained in a study of vaccination effects on CD4 cells after COVID-19. Study observations and caveats: Spike-reactive clones found after vaccination in convalescents were mainly new vaccine-induced clones.

When around nine days of culture had elapsed, CD4+ T cells were isolated. Cultures got half-medium changes with IL-2 on days 3 and 7. Some clones are missing from TCRdb's copy, which holds only in-frame ones; the method was immunoSEQ multiplex PCR. The sample records 45,000 or so clones, roughly three quarters being singletons. Germline CDR1 is SEHNR and CDR2 is FQNEAQ (reference sequence). J gave up 4 bases and V 7 bases, and 12 bases lay outside the gene matches. There are 16 residues in the CDR3. The sample in question was CD4+ T cells from PBMCs cultured without peptide, obtained before COVID-19 vaccination. The clonotype was recovered from a human donor who had a prior SARS-CoV-2 infection. The chain recombines TRBV7-9 with TRBJ2-1; 8 nucleotides line up with TRBD2. In DNA, the CDR3 is TGTGCCAGCACCGAACTAAGCGGGAGTCCTTACAATGAGCAGTTCTTC. It encodes CASTELSGSPYNEQFF.